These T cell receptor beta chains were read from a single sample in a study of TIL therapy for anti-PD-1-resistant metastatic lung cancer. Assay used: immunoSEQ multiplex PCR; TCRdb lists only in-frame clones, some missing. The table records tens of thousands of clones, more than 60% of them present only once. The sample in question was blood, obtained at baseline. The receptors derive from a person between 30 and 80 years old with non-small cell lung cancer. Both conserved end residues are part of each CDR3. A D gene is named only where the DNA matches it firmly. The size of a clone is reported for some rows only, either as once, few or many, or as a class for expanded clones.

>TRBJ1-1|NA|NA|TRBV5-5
CASSSVNTEAFF
TGTGCCAGCAGTTCAGTGAACACTGAAGCTTTCTTT
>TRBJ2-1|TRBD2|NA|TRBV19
CASTRLGTSGYNEQFF
TGTGCCAGTACGAGACTCGGGACTAGCGGGTACAATGAGCAGTTCTTC
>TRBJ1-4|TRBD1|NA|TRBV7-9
CASTPGTGGEKLFF
TGTGCCAGCACCCCCGGGACAGGGGGCGAAAAACTGTTTTTT
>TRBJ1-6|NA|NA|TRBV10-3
CAISESPSRAGLNSPLHF
TGTGCCATCAGTGAGTCACCTTCCAGGGCAGGGCTTAATTCACCCCTCCACTTT
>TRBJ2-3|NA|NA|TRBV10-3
CAISEQLADTQYF
TGTGCCATCAGTGAACAGCTCGCAGATACGCAGTATTTT
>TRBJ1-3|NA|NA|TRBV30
CAWSMNSNSGNTIYF
TGTGCCTGGAGTATGAACAGTAACTCTGGAAACACCATATATTTT
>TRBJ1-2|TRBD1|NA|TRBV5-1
CASSLGDRNYGYTF
TGCGCCAGCAGCTTGGGGGACAGGAACTATGGCTACACCTTC
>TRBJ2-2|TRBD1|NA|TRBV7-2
CASSFRQGANTGELFF
TGTGCCAGCAGCTTCCGACAGGGGGCCAACACCGGGGAGCTGTTTTTT
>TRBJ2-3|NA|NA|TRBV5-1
CASSLADTQYF
TGCGCCAGCAGCTTGGCCGATACGCAGTATTTT
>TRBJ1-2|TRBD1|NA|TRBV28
CASEQGANYGYTF
TGTGCCAGTGAACAGGGGGCAAACTATGGCTACACCTTC
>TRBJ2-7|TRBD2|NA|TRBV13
CASSLEGGGLAGGPVYEQYF
TGTGCCAGCAGCTTGGAAGGCGGGGGACTAGCGGGAGGGCCTGTGTACGAGCAGTACTTC
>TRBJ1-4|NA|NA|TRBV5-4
CASSLGLNNEKLFF
TGTGCCAGCAGCTTGGGACTGAATAATGAAAAACTGTTTTTT
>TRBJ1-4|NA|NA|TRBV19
CASSRNRDSTQNEKLFF
TGTGCCAGTAGTAGGAACCGCGACAGCACCCAAAATGAAAAACTGTTTTTT
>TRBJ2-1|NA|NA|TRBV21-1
CASSTRRDRVYNEQFF
TGTGCCAGCAGCACTCGCCGGGACAGGGTCTACAATGAGCAGTTCTTC
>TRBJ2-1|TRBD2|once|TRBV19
CATSSGRGNEQFF
TGTGCCACATCTAGCGGGAGGGGTAATGAGCAGTTCTTC
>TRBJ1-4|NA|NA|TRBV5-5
CASSLGVGTTNEKLFF
TGTGCCAGCAGCTTGGGGGTCGGGACAACTAATGAAAAACTGTTTTTT